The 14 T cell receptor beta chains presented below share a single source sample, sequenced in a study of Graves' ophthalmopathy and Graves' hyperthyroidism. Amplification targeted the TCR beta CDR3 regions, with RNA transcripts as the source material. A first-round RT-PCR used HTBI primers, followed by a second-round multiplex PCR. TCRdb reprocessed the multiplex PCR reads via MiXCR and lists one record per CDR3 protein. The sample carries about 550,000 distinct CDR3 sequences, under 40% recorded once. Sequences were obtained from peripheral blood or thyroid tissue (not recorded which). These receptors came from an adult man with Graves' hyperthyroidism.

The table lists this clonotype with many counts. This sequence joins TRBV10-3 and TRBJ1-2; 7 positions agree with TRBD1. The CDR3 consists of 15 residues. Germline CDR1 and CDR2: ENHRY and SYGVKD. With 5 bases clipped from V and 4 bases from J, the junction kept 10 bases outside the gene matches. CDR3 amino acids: CAISYSGGGGYGYTF. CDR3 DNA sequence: TGTGCCATCAGTTATTCAGGGGGAGGAGGCTATGGCTACACCTTC.

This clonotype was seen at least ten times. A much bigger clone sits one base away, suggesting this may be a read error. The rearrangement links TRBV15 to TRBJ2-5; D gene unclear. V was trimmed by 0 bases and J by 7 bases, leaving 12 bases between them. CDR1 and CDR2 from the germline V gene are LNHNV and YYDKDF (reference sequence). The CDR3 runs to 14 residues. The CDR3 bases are TGTGCCACCAGCAGAGATCTCCAGCGAGGGACCCAGTACTTC. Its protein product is CATSRDLQRGTQYF.

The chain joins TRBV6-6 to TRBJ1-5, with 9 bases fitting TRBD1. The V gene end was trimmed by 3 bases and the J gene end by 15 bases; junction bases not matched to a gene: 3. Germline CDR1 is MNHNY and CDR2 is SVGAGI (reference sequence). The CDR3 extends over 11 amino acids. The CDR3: CASSYGGQGHF. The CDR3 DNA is TGTGCCAGCAGTTATGGGGGACAGGGGCATTTT.

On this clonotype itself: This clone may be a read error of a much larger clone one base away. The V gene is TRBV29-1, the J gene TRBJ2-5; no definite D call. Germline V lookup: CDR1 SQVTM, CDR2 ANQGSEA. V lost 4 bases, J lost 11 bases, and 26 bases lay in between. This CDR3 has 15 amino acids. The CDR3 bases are TGCAGCGTTGTAAGTGGAATGGCGCTCTACAATGAGCAGTACTTC. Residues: CSVVSGMALYNEQYF.

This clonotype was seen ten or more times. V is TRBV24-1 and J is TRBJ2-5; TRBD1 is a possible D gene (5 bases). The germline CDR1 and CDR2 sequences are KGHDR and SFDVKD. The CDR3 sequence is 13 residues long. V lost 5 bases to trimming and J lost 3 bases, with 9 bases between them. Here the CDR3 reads CATSAVGEETQYF. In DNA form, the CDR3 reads TGTGCCACCAGTGCTGTAGGGGAAGAGACCCAGTACTTC.

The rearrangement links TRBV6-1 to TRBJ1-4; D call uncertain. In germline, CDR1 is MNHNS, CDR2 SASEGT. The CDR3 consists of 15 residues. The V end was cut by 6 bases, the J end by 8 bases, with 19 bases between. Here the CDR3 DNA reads TGTGCCAGCAGCCAAGACGGGTGGGCAATCGAAAAACTGTTTTTT. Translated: CASSQDGWAIEKLFF.

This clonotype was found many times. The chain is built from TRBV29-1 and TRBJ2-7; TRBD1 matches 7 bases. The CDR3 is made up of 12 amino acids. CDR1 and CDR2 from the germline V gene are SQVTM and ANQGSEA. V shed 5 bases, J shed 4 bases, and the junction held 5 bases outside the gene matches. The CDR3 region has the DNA TGCAGCGTTCCAGGGGGTCGGTACGAGCAGTACTTC. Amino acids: CSVPGGRYEQYF.

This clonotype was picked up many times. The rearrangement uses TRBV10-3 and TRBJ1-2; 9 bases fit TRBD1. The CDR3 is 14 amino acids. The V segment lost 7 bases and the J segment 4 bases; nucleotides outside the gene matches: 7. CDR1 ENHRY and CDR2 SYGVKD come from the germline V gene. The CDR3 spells CAITRDREAYGYTF. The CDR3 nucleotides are TGTGCCATCACCCGGGACAGGGAGGCCTATGGCTACACCTTC.

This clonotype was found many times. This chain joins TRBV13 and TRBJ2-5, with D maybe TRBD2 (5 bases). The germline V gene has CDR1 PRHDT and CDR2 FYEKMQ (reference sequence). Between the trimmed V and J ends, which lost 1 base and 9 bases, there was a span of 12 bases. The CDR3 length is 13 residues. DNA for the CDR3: TGTGCCAGCAGCTTAGCCGGCCCCGGGGCCCAGTACTTC. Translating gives CASSLAGPGAQYF.

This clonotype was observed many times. In nucleotides, the CDR3 is TGTGCCAGCAGCTTCCCGGACAGTGCCTATGGCTACACCTTC. Residues: CASSFPDSAYGYTF. The V gene is TRBV5-6, the J gene TRBJ1-2; D may be TRBD1 (6 bases). The CDR3 runs 14 residues. Deletions cut 2 bases from V and 4 bases from J, with 12 bases between. The germline CDR1 and CDR2 sequences are SGHDT and YYEEEE.

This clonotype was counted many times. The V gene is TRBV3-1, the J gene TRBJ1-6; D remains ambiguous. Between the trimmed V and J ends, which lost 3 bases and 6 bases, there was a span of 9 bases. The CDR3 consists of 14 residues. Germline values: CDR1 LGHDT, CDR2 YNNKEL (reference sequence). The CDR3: CASSHNRANSPLHF. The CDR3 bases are TGTGCCAGCAGCCACAACAGAGCTAATTCACCCCTCCACTTT.

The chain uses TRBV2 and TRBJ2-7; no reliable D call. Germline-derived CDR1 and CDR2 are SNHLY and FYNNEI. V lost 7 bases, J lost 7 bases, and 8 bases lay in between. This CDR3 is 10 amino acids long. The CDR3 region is CASKGNEQYF. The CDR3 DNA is TGTGCCAGCAAGGGTAATGAGCAGTACTTC.

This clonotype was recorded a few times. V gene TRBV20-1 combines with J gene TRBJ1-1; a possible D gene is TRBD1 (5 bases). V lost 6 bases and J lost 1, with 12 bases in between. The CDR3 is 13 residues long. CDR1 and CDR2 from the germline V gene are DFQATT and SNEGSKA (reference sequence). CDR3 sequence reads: CSANAGQNTEAFF. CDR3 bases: TGCAGTGCCAACGCAGGACAGAACACTGAAGCTTTCTTT.

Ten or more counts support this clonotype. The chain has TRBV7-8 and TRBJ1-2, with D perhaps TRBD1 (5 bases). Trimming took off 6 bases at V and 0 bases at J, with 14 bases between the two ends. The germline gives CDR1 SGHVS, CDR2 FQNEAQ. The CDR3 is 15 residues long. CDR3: CASRPGTQANYGYTF. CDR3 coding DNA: TGTGCCAGCAGACCCGGGACTCAGGCTAACTATGGCTACACCTTC.